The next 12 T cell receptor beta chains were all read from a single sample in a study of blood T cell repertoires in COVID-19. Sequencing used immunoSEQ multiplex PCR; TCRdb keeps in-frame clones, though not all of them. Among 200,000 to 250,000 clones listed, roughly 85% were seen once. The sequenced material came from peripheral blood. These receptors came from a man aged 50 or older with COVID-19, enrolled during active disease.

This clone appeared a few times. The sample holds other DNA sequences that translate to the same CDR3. The CDR3 reads CASSWGTGSYGYTF. CDR3 sequence (DNA): TGTGCCAGCAGTTGGGGGACAGGGAGCTATGGCTACACCTTC. The chain joins TRBV6-5 to TRBJ1-2, with TRBD1 matching over 9 bases. This CDR3 spans 14 amino acids. From germline, CDR1 is MNHEY and CDR2 SVGAGI. Trimming cost V 4 bases and J 4 bases; bases outside gene matches: 4.

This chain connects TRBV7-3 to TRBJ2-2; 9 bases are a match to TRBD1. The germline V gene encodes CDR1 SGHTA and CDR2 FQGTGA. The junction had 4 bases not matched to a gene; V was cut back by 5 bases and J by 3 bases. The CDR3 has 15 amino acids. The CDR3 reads CASSLDRGYTGELFF. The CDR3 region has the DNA TGTGCCAGCAGCCTGGACAGGGGATACACCGGGGAGCTGTTTTTT.

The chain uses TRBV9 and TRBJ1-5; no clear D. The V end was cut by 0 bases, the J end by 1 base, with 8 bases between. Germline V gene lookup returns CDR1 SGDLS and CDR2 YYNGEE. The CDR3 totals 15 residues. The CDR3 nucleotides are TGTGCCAGCAGCGTAGGCTACGGGAGCAATCAGCCCCAGCATTTT. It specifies CASSVGYGSNQPQHF. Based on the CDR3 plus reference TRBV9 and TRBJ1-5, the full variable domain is DSGVTQTPKHLITATGQRVTLRCSPRSGDLSVYWYQQSLDQGLQFLIQYYNGEERAKGNILERFSAQQFPDLHSELNLSSLELGDSALYFCASSVGYGSNQPQHFGDGTRLSIL.

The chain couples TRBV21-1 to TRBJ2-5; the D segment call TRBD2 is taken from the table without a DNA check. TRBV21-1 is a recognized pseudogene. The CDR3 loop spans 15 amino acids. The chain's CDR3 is CASSKDETGQETQYF. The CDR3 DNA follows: TGTGCCAGCAGCAAAGACGAAACCGGCCAAGAGACCCAGTACTTC.

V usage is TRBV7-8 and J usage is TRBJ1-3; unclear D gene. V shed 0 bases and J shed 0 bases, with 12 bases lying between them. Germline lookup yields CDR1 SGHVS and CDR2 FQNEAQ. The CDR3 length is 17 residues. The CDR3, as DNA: TGTGCCAGCAGCTTAGCGCTAAGTACGGTCTCTGGAAACACCATATATTTT. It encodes CASSLALSTVSGNTIYF.

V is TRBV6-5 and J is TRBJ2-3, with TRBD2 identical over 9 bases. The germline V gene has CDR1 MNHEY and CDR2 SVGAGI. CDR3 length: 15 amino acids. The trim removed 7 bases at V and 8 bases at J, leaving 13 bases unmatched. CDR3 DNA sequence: TGTGCCAGCAATCAAGAGGAAGCTAGCGGGGTTACGCAGTATTTT. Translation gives CASNQEEASGVTQYF.

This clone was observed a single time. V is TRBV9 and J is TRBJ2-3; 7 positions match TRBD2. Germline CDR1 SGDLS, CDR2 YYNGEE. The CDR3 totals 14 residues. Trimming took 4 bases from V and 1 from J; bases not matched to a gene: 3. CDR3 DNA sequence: TGTGCCAGCAGCTACAGCGGGGGCACAGATACGCAGTATTTT. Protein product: CASSYSGGTDTQYF. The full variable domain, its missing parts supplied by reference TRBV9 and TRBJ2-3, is DSGVTQTPKHLITATGQRVTLRCSPRSGDLSVYWYQQSLDQGLQFLIQYYNGEERAKGNILERFSAQQFPDLHSELNLSSLELGDSALYFCASSYSGGTDTQYFGPGTRLTVL.

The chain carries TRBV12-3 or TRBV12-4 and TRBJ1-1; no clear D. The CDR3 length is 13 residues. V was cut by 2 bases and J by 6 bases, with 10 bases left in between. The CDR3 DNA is TGTGCCAGCAGTTTAAATTCCGGTGCTGAAGCTTTCTTT. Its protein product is CASSLNSGAEAFF.

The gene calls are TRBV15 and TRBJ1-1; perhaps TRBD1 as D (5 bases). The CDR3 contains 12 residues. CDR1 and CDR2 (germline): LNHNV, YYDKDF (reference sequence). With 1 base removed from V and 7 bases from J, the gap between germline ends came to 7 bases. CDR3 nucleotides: TGTGCCACCAGCAGAGCCCAGGGTGAAGCTTTCTTT. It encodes CATSRAQGEAFF.

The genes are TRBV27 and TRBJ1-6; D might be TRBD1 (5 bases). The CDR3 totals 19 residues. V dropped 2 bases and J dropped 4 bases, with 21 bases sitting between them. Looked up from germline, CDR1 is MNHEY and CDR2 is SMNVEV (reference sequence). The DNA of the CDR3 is TGTGCCAGCAGTTTAGGGCGCAGGGCCGGGTTGAGTTATAATTCACCCCTCCACTTT. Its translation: CASSLGRRAGLSYNSPLHF.

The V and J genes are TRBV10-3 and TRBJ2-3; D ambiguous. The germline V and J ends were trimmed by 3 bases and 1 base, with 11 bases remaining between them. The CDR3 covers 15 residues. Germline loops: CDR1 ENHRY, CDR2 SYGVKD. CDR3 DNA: TGTGCCATCAGTGATGTTCTTGCAGGCACAGATACGCAGTATTTT. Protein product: CAISDVLAGTDTQYF.

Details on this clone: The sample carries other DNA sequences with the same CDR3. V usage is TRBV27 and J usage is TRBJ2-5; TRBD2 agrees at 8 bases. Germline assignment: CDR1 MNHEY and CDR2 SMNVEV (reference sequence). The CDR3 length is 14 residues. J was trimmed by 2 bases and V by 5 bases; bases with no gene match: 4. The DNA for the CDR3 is TGTGCCAGCAGTACCCTAGCGGGTCAAGAGACCCAGTACTTC. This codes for CASSTLAGQETQYF.